This entry lists 24 T cell receptor beta chains sequenced from one sample in a study of control samples from healthy donors and cancer patients. Profiled with immunoSEQ multiplex PCR; TCRdb holds only in-frame clones, not every one. The table shows 70,000 to 85,000 clones, with 70% to 85% occurring only once. Sequenced: PBMCs. The receptors shown here come from a man between 60 and 70 years old with head and neck cancer.

V usage is TRBV5-1 and J usage is TRBJ2-1; 13 nucleotides match TRBD2. From germline, CDR1 is SGHRS and CDR2 YFSETQ. J was trimmed by 8 bases and V by 2 bases; bases with no gene match: 13. There are 18 residues in the CDR3. For the CDR3, the DNA is TGCGCCAGCAGCTTCCCAACTAGCGGGAGGGCGCTTGACCATGAGCAGTTCTTC. Its translation is CASSFPTSGRALDHEQFF.

The V gene is TRBV4-2, the J gene TRBJ2-4; 7 nucleotides match TRBD2. Germline CDR1 LGHNA, CDR2 YNFKEQ. The J segment lost 7 bases and the V segment lost 4 bases, leaving 13 bases of the junction unmatched. This CDR3 spans 16 amino acids. The CDR3 reads CASSPAWEAGANIQYF. The CDR3 DNA reads TGTGCCAGCAGCCCCGCCTGGGAGGCGGGAGCGAACATTCAGTACTTC.

V gene TRBV19 combines with J gene TRBJ2-3; 11 nucleotides align to TRBD1. Germline lookup yields CDR1 LNHDA and CDR2 SQIVND (reference sequence). The CDR3 spans 16 residues. Trimming at V came to 6 bases and at J to 0 bases, leaving 5 bases not matched to a gene. This CDR3 is CASRSRDRGSTDTQYF. CDR3 in DNA: TGTGCCAGTAGATCCCGGGACAGGGGGAGCACAGATACGCAGTATTTT. Using reference TRBV19 and TRBJ2-3 for the parts outside the CDR3, the full variable domain is DGGITQSPKYLFRKEGQNVTLSCEQNLNHDAMYWYRQDPGQGLRLIYYSQIVNDFQKGDIAEGYSVSREKKESFPLTVTSAQKNPTAFYLCASRSRDRGSTDTQYFGPGTRLTVL.

The V gene is TRBV5-1, the J gene TRBJ1-2, with 8 bases aligning to TRBD1. V shed 2 bases and J 6 bases; nucleotides not matched to a gene: 6. The CDR3 is 14 amino acids. Germline V gene data show CDR1 as SGHRS and CDR2 as YFSETQ. The CDR3 here is CASSFRQGFHGYTF. DNA of the CDR3: TGCGCCAGCAGCTTTCGACAGGGGTTTCATGGCTACACCTTC.

J is TRBJ2-7 and V is TRBV5-1, with 10 bases identical to TRBD1. Per the germline V gene, CDR1 is SGHRS and CDR2 is YFSETQ. After removal of 4 bases from V and 5 bases from J, the junction contained 6 bases not matched to a gene. The length of the CDR3 is 14 residues. The DNA of the CDR3 is TGCGCCAGCAGCACCCAGACAGGGGGCAACGAGCAGTACTTC. This encodes CASSTQTGGNEQYF.

The chain employs TRBV5-1 and TRBJ2-1, with a tentative D call TRBD2 (5 bases). The length of the CDR3 is 13 residues. The V end was cut by 2 bases, the J end by 5 bases, with 8 bases between. CDR1 and CDR2 (germline): SGHRS, YFSETQ. In nucleotides, the CDR3 is TGCGCCAGCAGCTTCGGACTTAACAATGAGCAGTTCTTC. It translates to CASSFGLNNEQFF.

The chain joins TRBV7-2 to TRBJ1-4, with no clear D. The CDR3 consists of 13 residues. Germline V gene data show CDR1 as SGHTA and CDR2 as FQGNSA. The V end was cut by 0 bases, the J end by 8 bases, with 7 bases between. This CDR3 reads CASSLAWGEKLFF. CDR3 coding DNA: TGTGCCAGCAGCTTAGCATGGGGAGAAAAACTGTTTTTT.

The chain employs TRBV5-5 and TRBJ2-5, with D perhaps matching TRBD2 (5 bases). The CDR3 is 14 residues long. Germline V gene lookup returns CDR1 SGHKS and CDR2 YYEKEE (reference sequence). Deletions cut 4 bases from V and 5 bases from J, with 15 bases between. CDR3 sequence reads: CASSLAEARETQYF. CDR3 DNA: TGTGCCAGCAGCCTGGCGGAGGCCCGGGAGACCCAGTACTTC.

This chain links TRBV2 with TRBJ2-5, with TRBD2 matching over 9 bases. V lost 2 bases and J lost 5; bases outside the gene matches: 3. CDR1 and CDR2 from the germline V gene are SNHLY and FYNNEI. The CDR3 length is 14 residues. As DNA, the CDR3 is TGTGCCAGCAGTGAAACTAGCGGGTGGGAGACCCAGTACTTC. Encoded protein: CASSETSGWETQYF.

In its sample, this clone was seen a few times. The V and J genes are TRBV18 and TRBJ1-2; TRBD1 agrees at 7 bases. Germline values: CDR1 KGHSH, CDR2 LQKENI. V lost 1 base to trimming and J lost 7 bases; unmatched junction nucleotides: 12. The CDR3 runs to 16 residues. This CDR3 is CASSPRRGHAGGGYTF. The CDR3 region has the DNA TGTGCCAGCTCACCACGGAGGGGGCACGCGGGTGGTGGCTACACCTTC.

DNA for the CDR3: TGTGCCAGCAGCCCTGACAGGGGGTCTCAGCCCCAGCATTTT. The encoded protein is CASSPDRGSQPQHF. The chain uses TRBV5-4 and TRBJ1-5; 9 bases align to TRBD1. The CDR3 loop spans 14 amino acids. Germline V CDR1 and CDR2: SGHNT, YYREEE (reference sequence). J gave up 6 bases and V 4 bases, and 5 bases lay outside the gene matches.

This clone was counted between two and nine times. This chain uses TRBV29-1 with TRBJ2-3; no reliable D call. The germline V gene encodes CDR1 SQVTM and CDR2 ANQGSEA. This CDR3 has 11 residues. V was shortened by 5 bases and J by 5 bases, with 8 bases between the two germline ends. DNA for the CDR3: TGCAGCGTTAGGCTTGGAGATACGCAGTATTTT. It yields the protein CSVRLGDTQYF.

This clone was found once. V is TRBV7-9 and J is TRBJ1-5; possible D gene TRBD1, 5 bases. Germline lookup yields CDR1 SEHNR and CDR2 FQNEAQ (reference sequence). Trimming left V 6 bases short and J 11 bases short, with 17 bases between. The CDR3 runs to 13 residues. The CDR3 nucleotides are TGTGCCAGCAGTTCGGACACCCCTTGGACCCAGCATTTT. Protein sequence: CASSSDTPWTQHF.

The CDR3 region has the DNA TGCAGCGTTCGACGACAGGTTAACACTGAAGCTTTCTTT. Residues: CSVRRQVNTEAFF. This chain joins TRBV29-1 and TRBJ1-1; a possible D gene is TRBD1 (6 bases). Germline V lookup: CDR1 SQVTM, CDR2 ANQGSEA. This CDR3 comprises 13 residues. The ends were cut back, 5 bases at V and 2 bases at J, with 12 bases in the middle.

The chain is built from TRBV12-3 or TRBV12-4 and TRBJ2-1, with D possibly matching TRBD1 (5 bases). The CDR3 has 13 residues. The V and J ends lost 6 bases and 4 bases respectively, with 10 bases between them. CDR3 nucleotides: TGTGCCAGCAGGATCGACAGTTACAATGAGCAGTTCTTC. Its translation: CASRIDSYNEQFF.

The gene calls are TRBV5-8 and TRBJ1-5; 11 nucleotides match TRBD1. CDR3 size: 14 residues. Looked up from germline, CDR1 is SGHTS and CDR2 is YDEGEE. After removal of 4 bases from V and 7 bases from J, the junction contained 4 bases not matched to a gene. The CDR3 sequence: CASSPGQGVQPQHF. For the CDR3, the DNA is TGTGCCAGCAGCCCGGGACAGGGGGTGCAGCCCCAGCATTTT.

This clone was recorded only once. The V gene is TRBV19, the J gene TRBJ1-5; D possibly corresponds to TRBD1 (5 bases). Germline V CDR1 and CDR2: LNHDA, SQIVND (reference sequence). The V gene lost 1 base and the J gene lost 2 bases, with 12 bases spanning the gap. CDR3 length: 16 amino acids. CDR3: CASSIVRDSGNQPQHF. CDR3 nucleotides: TGTGCCAGTAGTATAGTCAGGGATTCCGGCAATCAGCCCCAGCATTTT.

The gene calls are TRBV19 and TRBJ2-3; no definite D call. The CDR3 is 13 amino acids. The V end lost 3 bases, the J end lost 3 bases, and 7 bases lay between the germline ends. CDR1 and CDR2 (germline): LNHDA, SQIVND (reference sequence). Written as DNA, the CDR3 is TGTGCCAGTAGTATGGTCGAGACAGATACGCAGTATTTT. Translated, it gives CASSMVETDTQYF.

The chain is built from TRBV12-3 or TRBV12-4 and TRBJ2-2; a weak D match, TRBD2 (6 bases). The CDR3 has 13 amino acids. V was trimmed by 2 bases and J by 7 bases, leaving 8 bases between them. CDR3 DNA sequence: TGTGCCAGCAGTTTAACTAGCCTCGGGGAGCTGTTTTTT. This gives the protein CASSLTSLGELFF.

The rearrangement uses TRBV19 and TRBJ2-3; 9 positions match TRBD1. CDR1 is LNHDA, CDR2 SQIVND, per germline (reference sequence). V lost 3 bases, J lost 0 bases, and 10 bases stayed unmatched. This CDR3 contains 18 residues. The DNA of the CDR3 is TGTGCCAGTAGTATCCCCGGACAGGGGCCCCCTAGCACAGATACGCAGTATTTT. Translation: CASSIPGQGPPSTDTQYF.

This clone occurred a few times. CDR3 DNA: TGTGCCAGCAGCCCGCGAGAGACTAGCGGAGCCGGGGTCGAGCAGTACTTC. It is translated as CASSPRETSGAGVEQYF. The chain uses TRBV13 and TRBJ2-7; 9 bases fit TRBD2. Trimming removed 5 bases from V and 6 bases from J; junction bases left unmatched: 17. The CDR3 has 17 residues. The germline CDR1 and CDR2 sequences are PRHDT and FYEKMQ (reference sequence).

This clone came up a few times. The chain couples TRBV30 to TRBJ2-3; 8 bases match TRBD2. V shed 2 bases and J 4 bases; nucleotides not matched to a gene: 8. CDR1 and CDR2 (germline): GTSNPN, SVGIG (reference sequence). This CDR3 has 15 residues. The CDR3 DNA reads TGTGCCTGGAGTTCTACGGGAGGGTTACCAGATACGCAGTATTTT. Residues: CAWSSTGGLPDTQYF.

This CDR3 reads CAGSPGFQETQYF. The CDR3, as DNA: TGTGCCGGTTCCCCGGGGTTCCAAGAGACCCAGTACTTC. The chain recombines TRBV6-5 with TRBJ2-5, with TRBD2 as a possible D gene (5 bases). The V gene lost 11 bases and the J gene lost 1 base, with 14 bases spanning the gap. There are 13 residues in the CDR3. Germline V gene lookup returns CDR1 MNHEY and CDR2 SVGAGI.

This chain joins TRBV7-8 and TRBJ2-1; the match to TRBD2 covers 9 bases. Germline values: CDR1 SGHVS, CDR2 FQNEAQ. The CDR3 has 16 residues. V lost 0 bases, J lost 8 bases, and 8 bases stayed unmatched. The CDR3 region is CASSLALASGIDEQFF. For the CDR3, the DNA is TGTGCCAGCAGCTTAGCCTTGGCTAGCGGGATCGATGAGCAGTTCTTC.